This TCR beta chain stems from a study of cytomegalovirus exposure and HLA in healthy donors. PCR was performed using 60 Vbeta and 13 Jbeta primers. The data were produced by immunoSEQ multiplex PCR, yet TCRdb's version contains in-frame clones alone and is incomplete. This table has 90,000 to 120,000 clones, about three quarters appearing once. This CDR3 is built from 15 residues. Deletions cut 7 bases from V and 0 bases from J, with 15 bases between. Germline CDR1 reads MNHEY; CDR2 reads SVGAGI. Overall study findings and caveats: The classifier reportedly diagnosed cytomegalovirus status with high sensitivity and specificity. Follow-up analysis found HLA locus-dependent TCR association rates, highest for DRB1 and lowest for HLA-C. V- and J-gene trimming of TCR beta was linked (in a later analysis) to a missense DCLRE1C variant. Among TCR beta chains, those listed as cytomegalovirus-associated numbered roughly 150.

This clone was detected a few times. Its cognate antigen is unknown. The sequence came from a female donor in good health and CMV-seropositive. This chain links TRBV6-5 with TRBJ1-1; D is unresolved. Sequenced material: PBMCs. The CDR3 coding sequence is TGTGCCAGCACGCTCAGCGGGCTATTGAACACTGAAGCTTTCTTT. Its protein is CASTLSGLLNTEAFF.